Below, 30 T cell receptor beta chains from the same sample are listed, as sequenced in a study of OX40 agonist ivuxolimab in advanced cancers. The method was immunoSEQ multiplex PCR; TCRdb's version includes in-frame clones alone and lacks a portion of them. Altogether 50,000 to 75,000 clones are present, around nine tenths being singletons, with the ten largest covering less than 0.8%. The input for sequencing was CD4+ or CD8+ T cells sorted from blood, taken in a trial of the OX40 agonist ivuxolimab. The receptors were gathered from an adult with an advanced solid tumor such as melanoma, head and neck, liver or kidney cancer.

V gene TRBV29-1 combines with J gene TRBJ2-7; 7 nucleotides agree with TRBD1. The germline V gene encodes CDR1 SQVTM and CDR2 ANQGSEA. V was clipped by 7 bases and J by 6 bases; unmatched bases: 6. The CDR3 sequence is 11 residues long. The CDR3 protein is CSAGTVFEQYF. The CDR3 DNA sequence: TGCAGCGCAGGGACAGTCTTCGAGCAGTACTTC.

This clone has more than one count but fewer than ten. This rearrangement joins TRBV11-3 to TRBJ2-7; 12 nucleotides line up with TRBD2. The ends lost 4 bases at V and 3 bases at J; junction bases unmatched: 4. Germline V gene sequence: CDR1 SGHNT, CDR2 YENEEA. The CDR3 sequence is 15 residues long. CDR3 in DNA: TGTGCCAGCAGCTCGCGGACTAGCGGGAACTACGAGCAGTACTTC. This encodes CASSSRTSGNYEQYF.

This chain joins TRBV6-5 and TRBJ2-1; TRBD1 is a possible D gene (8 bases). The germline V gene encodes CDR1 MNHEY and CDR2 SVGAGI. The CDR3 runs to 14 residues. V lost 5 bases, J lost 6 bases, and 14 bases lay in between. DNA for the CDR3: TGTGCCAGCAGTAGCGGGACAGGCGGCAATGAGCAGTTCTTC. Its protein is CASSSGTGGNEQFF.

J is TRBJ2-7 and V is TRBV11-3; 9 positions match TRBD1. The CDR3 totals 15 residues. Trimming cost V 2 bases and J 4 bases; bases outside gene matches: 6. Germline V gives CDR1 SGHNT, CDR2 YENEEA. CDR3 nucleotide sequence: TGTGCCAGCAGCTTATCCCCGGGACAGGGATACGAGCAGTACTTC. This codes for CASSLSPGQGYEQYF.

This clone was observed once. The CDR3 region has the DNA TGTGCCAGCAGTTTACTCGGGACTAGCGGGGTAAATGAGCAGTTCTTC. Its translation is CASSLLGTSGVNEQFF. The gene calls are TRBV6-6 and TRBJ2-1, with 13 bases identical to TRBD2. The V segment lost 4 bases and the J segment 7 bases; nucleotides outside the gene matches: 7. This CDR3 has 16 residues. Germline-derived CDR1 and CDR2 are MNHNY and SVGAGI (reference sequence).

This clone was seen only once. The chain carries TRBV2 and TRBJ1-6, with D maybe TRBD1 (5 bases). V was cut by 6 bases and J by 16 bases, with 10 bases left in between. Germline assignment: CDR1 SNHLY and CDR2 FYNNEI. The CDR3 contains 10 residues. The CDR3 loop is CASSSQGLHF. Written as DNA, the CDR3 is TGTGCCAGCAGCTCCCAGGGTCTCCACTTT.

V gene TRBV30 combines with J gene TRBJ1-3, with TRBD1 identical over 7 bases. The CDR3 consists of 18 residues. Germline trimming cut 4 bases from V and 0 bases from J; bases unmatched to any gene: 15. Germline assignment: CDR1 GTSNPN and CDR2 SVGIG (reference sequence). CDR3 sequence reads: CAWTFGQDFLFSGNTIYF. The CDR3 DNA follows: TGTGCCTGGACCTTCGGACAGGACTTTCTCTTCTCTGGAAACACCATATATTTT.

The gene calls are TRBV3-1 (or the pseudogene TRBV3-2) and TRBJ2-5; D unresolved. Germline V gene sequence: CDR1 LGHDT, CDR2 YNNKEL (reference sequence). The CDR3 totals 9 residues. CDR3 nucleotides: TGTGCGCGTAGGGAGACCCAGTACTTC. Its protein product is CARRETQYF.

This clone was observed a handful of times. The V call is TRBV7-9, the J call TRBJ2-2; 14 bases agree with TRBD2. The germline V gene encodes CDR1 SEHNR and CDR2 FQNEAQ (reference sequence). The CDR3 totals 15 residues. Trimming cost V 8 bases and J 6 bases; bases outside gene matches: 5. CDR3 in DNA: TGTGCCAGCCGACCGGGACTAGCGGGAGCCGGGGAGCTGTTTTTT. It codes for CASRPGLAGAGELFF.

V is TRBV5-4 and J is TRBJ2-6; D unclear. Per germline, CDR1 SGHNT and CDR2 YYREEE (reference sequence). This CDR3 has 15 residues. The ends were cut back, 6 bases at V and 0 bases at J, with 10 bases in the middle. In DNA, the CDR3 is TGTGCCAGCACCCATATTACCTCTGGGGCCAACGTCCTGACTTTC. It yields the protein CASTHITSGANVLTF.

The table lists this clone with a count of one. This chain links TRBV14 with TRBJ2-1; 11 bases are a match to TRBD2. Trimming took 6 bases from V and 4 from J; bases not matched to a gene: 11. The germline V gene encodes CDR1 SGHDN and CDR2 FVKESK. The CDR3 consists of 17 residues. The CDR3 loop reads CASSHRTGLAGYNEQFF. CDR3 nucleotides: TGTGCCAGCAGTCATAGGACCGGACTAGCGGGTTACAATGAGCAGTTCTTC.

CDR3 nucleotides: TGTGCCTGGAGTAAGGGACGACTGGTCGCAGTGGATACGCAGTATTTT. As protein: CAWSKGRLVAVDTQYF. The chain employs TRBV30 and TRBJ2-3; D possibly matches TRBD1 or TRBD2 (5 bases each). Trimming cost V 2 bases and J 6 bases, with 21 bases left between them. Germline CDR1 is GTSNPN and CDR2 is SVGIG (reference sequence). The CDR3 totals 16 residues.

V gene TRBV18 combines with J gene TRBJ1-2; D perhaps matches TRBD1 (5 bases). V dropped 3 bases and J dropped 3 bases, with 11 bases sitting between them. This CDR3 is 14 amino acids long. Germline values: CDR1 KGHSH, CDR2 LQKENI. The CDR3 is CASSPGEAHYGYTF. The CDR3 DNA sequence: TGTGCCAGCTCACCGGGGGAGGCACACTATGGCTACACCTTC.

The chain uses TRBV7-9 and TRBJ2-1; D is ambiguous. CDR1 SEHNR and CDR2 FQNEAQ come from the germline V gene (reference sequence). The V end lost 7 bases, the J end lost 0 bases, and 25 bases lay between the germline ends. The CDR3 contains 19 residues. CDR3: CASTPWGTSGKNSYNEQFF. CDR3 DNA sequence: TGTGCCAGCACCCCCTGGGGTACCTCGGGCAAAAACTCCTACAATGAGCAGTTCTTC.

J is TRBJ2-7 and V is TRBV5-1; perhaps TRBD2 as D (5 bases). Deletions cut 4 bases from V and 7 bases from J, with 21 bases between. Germline assignment: CDR1 SGHRS and CDR2 YFSETQ. There are 15 residues in the CDR3. DNA for the CDR3: TGCGCCAGCAGCCCCCTGACGACGGGGATAGGGGAGCAGTACTTC. It specifies CASSPLTTGIGEQYF.

This rearrangement joins TRBV19 to TRBJ1-1; D remains ambiguous. Germline V gene sequence: CDR1 LNHDA, CDR2 SQIVND (reference sequence). The germline V and J ends were trimmed by 4 bases and 1 base, with 7 bases remaining between them. The CDR3 covers 13 residues. The CDR3 coding sequence is TGTGCCAGTAGTAGTTCGAGGAACACTGAAGCTTTCTTT. Residues: CASSSSRNTEAFF.

The gene calls are TRBV27 and TRBJ2-7; possible D gene TRBD1, 6 bases. Germline CDR1 reads MNHEY; CDR2 reads SMNVEV (reference sequence). The CDR3 loop spans 14 amino acids. Trimming took off 5 bases at V and 3 bases at J, with 14 bases between the two ends. The CDR3 region is CASSPSGHLYEQYF. CDR3 bases: TGTGCCAGCAGTCCCTCGGGACACCTCTACGAGCAGTACTTC.

The chain recombines TRBV12-5 with TRBJ1-2; D is perhaps TRBD1 (6 bases). CDR3 length: 14 residues. Trimming left V 5 bases short and J 2 bases short, with 12 bases between. Germline V gene data show CDR1 as LGHNT and CDR2 as FRNRAP. Here the CDR3 DNA reads TGTGCTAGTGGTACCGACAGGCTCAACTATGGCTACACCTTC. The encoded protein is CASGTDRLNYGYTF.

The chain carries TRBV28 and TRBJ2-2; D unclear. The CDR3 contains 14 residues. Germline V lookup: CDR1 MDHEN, CDR2 SYDVKM. The V gene lost 2 bases and the J gene lost 4 bases, with 8 bases spanning the gap. This CDR3 is CASSLPISTGELFF. The CDR3 DNA sequence: TGTGCCAGCAGTTTACCCATCAGCACCGGGGAGCTGTTTTTT.

J is TRBJ1-5 and V is TRBV7-3; a possible D gene is TRBD1 (5 bases). V was cut by 6 bases and J by 0 bases, with 12 bases left in between. The V gene's germline CDR1 is SGHTA and CDR2 FQGTGA. This CDR3 region has 15 residues. The CDR3 DNA reads TGTGCCAGCAGATCGGAAAGGGGTAGCAATCAGCCCCAGCATTTT. Residues: CASRSERGSNQPQHF.

This clone was counted once. The V and J genes are TRBV5-1 and TRBJ2-1; 8 nucleotides align to TRBD1. J was trimmed by 7 bases and V by 4 bases; bases with no gene match: 7. This CDR3 has 14 amino acids. Germline V gene lookup returns CDR1 SGHRS and CDR2 YFSETQ. The CDR3, as DNA: TGCGCCAGCAGCCACGGACAGGGTAAGAATGAGCAGTTCTTC. Amino acid sequence: CASSHGQGKNEQFF.

A single count supports this clone. CDR3 region: CASSLDSGRSYEQYF. Written as DNA, the CDR3 is TGTGCCAGCAGCTTGGATTCTGGACGGAGCTACGAGCAGTACTTC. The V gene is TRBV5-5, the J gene TRBJ2-7; D call uncertain. The CDR3 loop spans 15 amino acids. The germline V gene encodes CDR1 SGHKS and CDR2 YYEKEE (reference sequence). Trimming took off 0 bases at V and 3 bases at J, with 13 bases between the two ends.

The chain carries TRBV7-3 and TRBJ1-1, with D tentatively TRBD1 (5 bases). Between the trimmed V and J ends, which lost 2 bases and 6 bases, there was a span of 10 bases. CDR1 and CDR2 (germline): SGHTA, FQGTGA. The CDR3 spans 13 residues. This chain's CDR3 is CASSLGGWAEAFF. DNA of the CDR3: TGTGCCAGCAGCTTAGGGGGTTGGGCTGAAGCTTTCTTT.

CDR3 sequence (DNA): TGTGCCAGTAGTATAGGGGGCGGGAGCTCCTACAATGAGCAGTTCTTC. Its protein is CASSIGGGSSYNEQFF. The rearrangement uses TRBV19 and TRBJ2-1; 7 bases map to TRBD2. V was clipped by 1 base and J by 0 bases; unmatched bases: 3. Germline lookup yields CDR1 LNHDA and CDR2 SQIVND (reference sequence). The CDR3 spans 16 residues.

The rearrangement joins TRBV6-5 to TRBJ1-5; D is uncertain. Germline CDR1 is MNHEY and CDR2 is SVGAGI. V lost 6 bases to trimming and J lost 7 bases, with 16 bases between them. This CDR3 region has 14 residues. The CDR3 loop reads CASSQVGEGQPQHF. CDR3 coding DNA: TGTGCCAGCAGCCAGGTGGGAGAGGGCCAGCCCCAGCATTTT.

The V gene is TRBV9, the J gene TRBJ2-7, with 15 bases identical to TRBD2. The germline gives CDR1 SGDLS, CDR2 YYNGEE. J gave up 7 bases and V 0 bases, and 2 bases lay outside the gene matches. The CDR3 is 15 residues long. CDR3 DNA sequence: TGTGCCAGCAGCGTAGCTGGACTAGCGGGAGGGGAGCAGTACTTC. The encoded protein is CASSVAGLAGGEQYF.

This rearrangement joins TRBV21-1 to TRBJ2-4; the table calls TRBD1, which could not be checked here. TRBV21-1 is termed a pseudogene. This CDR3 comprises 17 residues. The CDR3 bases are TGTGCCAGCAGCAAAGTTAACAGGGAATTGGCCAAAAACATTCAGTACTTC. It yields the protein CASSKVNRELAKNIQYF.

J is TRBJ2-6 and V is TRBV21-1; TRBD2 was called by the table and not checked on the DNA. TRBV21-1 is reported as a pseudogene. CDR3 length: 17 residues. The CDR3 region is CASRSTSGRNGANVLTF. The CDR3 region has the DNA TGTGCCAGCAGGTCGACTAGCGGGAGAAATGGGGCCAACGTCCTGACTTTC.

V gene TRBV18 combines with J gene TRBJ1-1; a weak D match, TRBD1 (5 bases). The V gene lost 1 base and the J gene lost 4 bases, with 19 bases spanning the gap. This CDR3 has 17 amino acids. Germline assignment: CDR1 KGHSH and CDR2 LQKENI. The CDR3 coding sequence is TGTGCCAGCTCACCACGGGGGGTCGGCGGAATATCCACTGAAGCTTTCTTT. The encoded protein is CASSPRGVGGISTEAFF.

The rearrangement uses TRBV5-1 and TRBJ2-7; 8 nucleotides match TRBD1. Per the germline V gene, CDR1 is SGHRS and CDR2 is YFSETQ. V dropped 8 bases and J dropped 3; count of bases not matched to a gene: 7. This CDR3 is built from 13 residues. The CDR3 coding sequence is TGCGCCAGTTCGTGGACAGGGATCTACGAGCAGTACTTC. Protein sequence: CASSWTGIYEQYF. The variable domain in full, with the rest retrieved from reference TRBV5-1 and TRBJ2-7, is KAGVTQTPRYLIKTRGQQVTLSCSPISGHRSVSWYQQTPGQGLQFLFEYFSETQRNKGNFPGRFSGRQFSNSRSEMNVSTLELGDSALYLCASSWTGIYEQYFGPGTRLTVT.